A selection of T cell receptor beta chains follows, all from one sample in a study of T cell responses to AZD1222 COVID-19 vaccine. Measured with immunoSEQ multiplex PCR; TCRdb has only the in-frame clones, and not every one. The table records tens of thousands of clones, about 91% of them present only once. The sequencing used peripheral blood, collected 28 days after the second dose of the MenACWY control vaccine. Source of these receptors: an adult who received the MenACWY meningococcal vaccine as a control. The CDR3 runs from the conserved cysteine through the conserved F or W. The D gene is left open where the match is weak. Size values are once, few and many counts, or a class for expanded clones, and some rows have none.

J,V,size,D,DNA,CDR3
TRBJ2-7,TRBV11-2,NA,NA,TGTGCCAGCAGCCGAGATCGGGCAGAAGGAACCTACGAGCAGTACTTC,CASSRDRAEGTYEQYF
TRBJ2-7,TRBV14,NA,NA,TGTGCCAGCAGCCAATTGACTACCAACTACGAGCAGTACTTC,CASSQLTTNYEQYF
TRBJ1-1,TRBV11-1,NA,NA,TGTGCCAGCAGCTTCGGGACCGGAGAAGAAGCTTTCTTT,CASSFGTGEEAFF
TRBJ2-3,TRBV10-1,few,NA,TGCGCCAGCTCCCTCACAGATACGCAGTATTTT,CASSLTDTQYF
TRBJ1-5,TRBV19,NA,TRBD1,TGTGCCAGTAGTCTTGGGACAGAAAGCAATCAGCCCCAGCATTTT,CASSLGTESNQPQHF
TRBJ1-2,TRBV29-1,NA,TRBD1,TGCAGCGCCAGGACAGGAGCTAACTATGGCTACACCTTC,CSARTGANYGYTF
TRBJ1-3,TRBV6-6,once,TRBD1,TGTGCCAGCAGTGCCGACGGGGACAGGGGAAACACCATATATTTT,CASSADGDRGNTIYF
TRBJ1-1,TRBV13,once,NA,TGTGCCAGCAGCTTAGGGGGCCAATGGAACACTGAAGCTTTCTTT,CASSLGGQWNTEAFF
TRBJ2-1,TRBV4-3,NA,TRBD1,TGCGCCAGCAGCCAAGAGGCGGGACAGGGATACAATGAGCAGTTCTTC,CASSQEAGQGYNEQFF
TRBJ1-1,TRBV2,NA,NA,TGTGCCAGCAGTGAAGGGAGGTGGGGGAGATCGGAAGGAGCTTTCTTT,CASSEGRWGRSEGAFF
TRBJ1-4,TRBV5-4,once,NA,TGTGCCAGCAGCTTGGCTGGGGCAGGGGAAAAACTGTTTTTT,CASSLAGAGEKLFF
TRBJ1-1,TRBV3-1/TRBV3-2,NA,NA,TGTGCCAGCAGTCAAACCCGGGACACTGAAGCTTTCTTT,CASSQTRDTEAFF
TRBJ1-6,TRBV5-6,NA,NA,TGTGCCAGCAGACCGGGACCGAGGAATTCACCCCTCCACTTT,CASRPGPRNSPLHF
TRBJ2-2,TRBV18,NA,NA,TGTGCCAGCTCACCACAGAGGGACACCGGGGAGCTGTTTTTT,CASSPQRDTGELFF
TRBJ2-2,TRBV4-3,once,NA,TGCGCCAGCAGCTTCCTTTCTTCTGGGGAGCTGTTTTTT,CASSFLSSGELFF
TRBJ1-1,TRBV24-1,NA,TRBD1,TGTGCCACTAACAGGGGTGTGGGCACTGAAGCTTTCTTT,CATNRGVGTEAFF
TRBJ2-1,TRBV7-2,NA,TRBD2,TGTGCCAGCAGCCCCAGACTAGCGGGGGGAGTTTACAATGAGCAGTTCTTC,CASSPRLAGGVYNEQFF
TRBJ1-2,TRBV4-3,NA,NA,TGCGCCAGCAGCCAAGTATCAGGATACTATGGCTACACCTTC,CASSQVSGYYGYTF
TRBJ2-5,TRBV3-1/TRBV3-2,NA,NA,TGTGCCAGCAGCCAAGAATGGGAGGAGACCCAGTACTTC,CASSQEWEETQYF
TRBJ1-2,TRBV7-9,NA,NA,TGTGCCAGCAGCTTTTCTTACCCGGGGGGACACGGCTACACCTTC,CASSFSYPGGHGYTF
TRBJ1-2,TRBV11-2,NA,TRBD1,TGTGCCAGCAGACCAGGTGGTTACAGGGGCTATGGCTACACCTTC,CASRPGGYRGYGYTF
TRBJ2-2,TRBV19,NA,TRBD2,TGTGCCAGTAGTCCGAGGGGAGGGACCCCCGGGGAGCTGTTTTTT,CASSPRGGTPGELFF
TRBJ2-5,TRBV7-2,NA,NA,TGTGCCAGCAGCCAGGGGCCCGGGACGGGGGAGACCCAGTACTTC,CASSQGPGTGETQYF
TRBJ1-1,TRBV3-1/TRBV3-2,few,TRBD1,TGTGCCAGCAGTCGGAACAGGGGCAAGAACACTGAAGCTTTCTTT,CASSRNRGKNTEAFF
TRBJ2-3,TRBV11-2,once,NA,TGTGCCAGCAGCTACGGGACGGTACAGTATTTT,CASSYGTVQYF
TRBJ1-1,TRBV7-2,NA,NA,TGTGCCAGCAGCTTTCAAGGGGGAACTGAAGCTTTCTTT,CASSFQGGTEAFF
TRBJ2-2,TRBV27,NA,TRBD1,TGTGCCAGCAGTTTTTATTCACCGGTCGGGACAGGGGCCACCGGGGAGCTGTTTTTT,CASSFYSPVGTGATGELFF
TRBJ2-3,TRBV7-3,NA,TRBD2,TGTGCCAGCAGCACACTAGCGGGGTCGGATACGCAGTATTTT,CASSTLAGSDTQYF
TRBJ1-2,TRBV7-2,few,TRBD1,TGTGCCAGCACCTACAGGGGGAACTATGGCTACACCTTC,CASTYRGNYGYTF
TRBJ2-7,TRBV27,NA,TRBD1,TGTGCCAGCAGTCACAACAGGGGTTACGAGCAGTACTTC,CASSHNRGYEQYF
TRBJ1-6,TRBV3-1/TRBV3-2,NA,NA,TGTGCCAGCAGCCAAGATTATCGCTCACCCCTCCACTTT,CASSQDYRSPLHF
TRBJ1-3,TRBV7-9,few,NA,TGTGCCAGCAGCTTAGCGCGAGGGGCGCCGGAACAACCTGGAAACACCATATATTTT,CASSLARGAPEQPGNTIYF
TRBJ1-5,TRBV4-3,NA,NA,TGCGCCAGCAGCCAAGAATCGGGGGGTAGCAATCAGCCCCAGCATTTT,CASSQESGGSNQPQHF
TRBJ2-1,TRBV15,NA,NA,TGTGCCACCAGTCAGGCAGGATCCTACAATGAGCAGTTCTTC,CATSQAGSYNEQFF
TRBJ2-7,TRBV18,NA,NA,TGTGCCAGCTCACCACCGGCCGGGATCTACGAGCAGTACTTC,CASSPPAGIYEQYF
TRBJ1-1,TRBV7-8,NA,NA,TGTGCCAGCAGCCCGTCCCAGGGGACAGCTTTCTTT,CASSPSQGTAFF
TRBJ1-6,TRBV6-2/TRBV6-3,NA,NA,TGTGCCAGCAGTTACGGAGGACGTATTGATAATTCACCCCTCCACTTT,CASSYGGRIDNSPLHF
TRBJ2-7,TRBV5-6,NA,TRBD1,TGTGCCAGCAGCCCATACTTCGGACAGGGTATCTACGAGCAGTACTTC,CASSPYFGQGIYEQYF
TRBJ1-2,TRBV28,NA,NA,TGTGCCAGCAGACTGACAGCGAACTATGGCTACACCTTC,CASRLTANYGYTF
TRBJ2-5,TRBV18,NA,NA,TGTGCCAGCTCACAGGCGAGAAGTGAGGCAGAGACCCAGTACTTC,CASSQARSEAETQYF
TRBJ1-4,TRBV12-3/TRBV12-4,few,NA,TGTGCCAGCAGTCTAGACAGAGACGAAAAACTGTTTTTT,CASSLDRDEKLFF
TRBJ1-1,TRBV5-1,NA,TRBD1,TGCGCCAGCAGCTTACAGGGGTTTAACACTGAAGCTTTCTTT,CASSLQGFNTEAFF
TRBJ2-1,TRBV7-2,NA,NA,TGTGCCAGCAGCTCCCGGGGGGCAGGGGGCAGCTCCTACAATGAGCAGTTCTTC,CASSSRGAGGSSYNEQFF
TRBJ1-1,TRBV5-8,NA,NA,TGTGCCAGCAGCGCACGCAGGGTTACCGACACTGAAGCTTTCTTT,CASSARRVTDTEAFF
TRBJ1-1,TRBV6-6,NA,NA,TGTGCCAGCAGTTACTCTGGGGGCAGCGGGAGCCCTGAAGCTTTCTTT,CASSYSGGSGSPEAFF
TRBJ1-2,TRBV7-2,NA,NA,TGTGCCGGCCAAATGACCGGCGACTATGGCTACACCTTC,CAGQMTGDYGYTF
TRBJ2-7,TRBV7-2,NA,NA,TGTGCCAGCAGCTCCTCGGGACGGATTTACGAGCAGTACTTC,CASSSSGRIYEQYF
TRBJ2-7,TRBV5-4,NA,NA,TGTGCCAGCAGCCCGGGGGTTGAGAACGAGCAGTACTTC,CASSPGVENEQYF
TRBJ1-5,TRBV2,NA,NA,TGTGCCAGCACCAGGGAGGCAGACACACTTAGCAATCAGCCCCAGCATTTT,CASTREADTLSNQPQHF
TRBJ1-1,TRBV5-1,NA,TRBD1,TGCGCCAGCAGTTACGGGACAGGGAGAATTTCGGACACTGAAGCTTTCTTT,CASSYGTGRISDTEAFF
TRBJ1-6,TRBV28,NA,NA,TGTGCCAGCAGTTCCAGACAGGATGCCGTGGATTCACCCCTCCACTTT,CASSSRQDAVDSPLHF
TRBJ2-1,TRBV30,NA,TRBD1,TGTGCCTGGAGAGCCGGGACAGGAAAGGTTGAGCAGTTCTTC,CAWRAGTGKVEQFF
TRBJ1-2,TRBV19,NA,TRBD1,TGTGCCAGTAGTAGCCAGGGGGCTGTCTATGGCTACACCTTC,CASSSQGAVYGYTF
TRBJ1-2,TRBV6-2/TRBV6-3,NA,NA,TGTGCCAGCGGCCGAGGGTCGAAGGGCTACACCTTC,CASGRGSKGYTF
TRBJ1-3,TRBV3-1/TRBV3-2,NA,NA,TGTGCCAGCAGCGCACAGGACTCTGGAAACACCATATATTTT,CASSAQDSGNTIYF
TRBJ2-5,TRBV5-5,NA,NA,TGTGCCAGCAGCTTGGGGGCAGCCCAAGAGACCCAGTACTTC,CASSLGAAQETQYF
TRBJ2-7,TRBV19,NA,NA,TGTGCCAGTAGTATACAGGGACCCTACGAGCAGTACTTC,CASSIQGPYEQYF
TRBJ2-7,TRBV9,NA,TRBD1,TGTGCCAGCAGCGTTAGAGACAGGGGTAACGAGCAGTACTTC,CASSVRDRGNEQYF